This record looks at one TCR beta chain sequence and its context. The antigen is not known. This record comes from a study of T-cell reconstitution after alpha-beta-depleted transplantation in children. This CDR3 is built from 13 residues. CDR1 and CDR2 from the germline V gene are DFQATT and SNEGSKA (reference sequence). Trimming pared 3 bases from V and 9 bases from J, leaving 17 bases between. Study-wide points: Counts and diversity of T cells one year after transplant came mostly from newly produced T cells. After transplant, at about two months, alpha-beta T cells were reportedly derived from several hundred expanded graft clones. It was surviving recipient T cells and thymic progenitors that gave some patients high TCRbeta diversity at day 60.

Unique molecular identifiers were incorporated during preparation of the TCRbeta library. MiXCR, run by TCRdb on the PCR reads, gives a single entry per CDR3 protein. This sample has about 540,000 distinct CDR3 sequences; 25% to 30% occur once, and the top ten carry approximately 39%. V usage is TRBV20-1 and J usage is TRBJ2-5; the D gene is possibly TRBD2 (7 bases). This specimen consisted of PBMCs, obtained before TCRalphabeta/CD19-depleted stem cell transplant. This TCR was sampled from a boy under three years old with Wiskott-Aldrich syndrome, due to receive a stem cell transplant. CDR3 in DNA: TGCAGTGCTAGGGGGGGGCCGCTCGAGGCCCAGTACTTC. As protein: CSARGGPLEAQYF.